This paragraph covers one T cell receptor (beta chain) sequence. This entry is derived from a study of blood T cell repertoires in COVID-19. In the study overall: The United States, Italy and Spain provided the acute and convalescent COVID-19 samples. PBMCs, B-cell-depleted T cells, or T cells provided the cDNA or gDNA that made up the material.

The CDR3 has 13 residues. Trimming cost V 3 bases and J 5 bases, with 11 bases left between them. CDR1 and CDR2 (germline): SGHRS, YFSETQ. Original methodology: Nucleated cell number was recorded as an estimate derived from reference gene primer amplification. The protocol was immunoSEQ multiplex PCR, while the TCRdb copy is restricted to in-frame clones and leaves out a portion. The V and J calls and clone size were taken over from that table, and D and trimming were inferred from the DNA. The profile covers 35,000 to 50,000 clones, with 75% to 90% appearing a single time and around 4.6% taken by the ten largest.

This receptor was obtained from a man in his 60s with acute or convalescent COVID-19. The sample was peripheral blood. The chain couples TRBV5-1 to TRBJ1-1; D not certain. The CDR3 sequence is CASSSPSGTEAFF. DNA for the CDR3: TGCGCCAGCAGCTCTCCCTCGGGGACTGAAGCTTTCTTT.